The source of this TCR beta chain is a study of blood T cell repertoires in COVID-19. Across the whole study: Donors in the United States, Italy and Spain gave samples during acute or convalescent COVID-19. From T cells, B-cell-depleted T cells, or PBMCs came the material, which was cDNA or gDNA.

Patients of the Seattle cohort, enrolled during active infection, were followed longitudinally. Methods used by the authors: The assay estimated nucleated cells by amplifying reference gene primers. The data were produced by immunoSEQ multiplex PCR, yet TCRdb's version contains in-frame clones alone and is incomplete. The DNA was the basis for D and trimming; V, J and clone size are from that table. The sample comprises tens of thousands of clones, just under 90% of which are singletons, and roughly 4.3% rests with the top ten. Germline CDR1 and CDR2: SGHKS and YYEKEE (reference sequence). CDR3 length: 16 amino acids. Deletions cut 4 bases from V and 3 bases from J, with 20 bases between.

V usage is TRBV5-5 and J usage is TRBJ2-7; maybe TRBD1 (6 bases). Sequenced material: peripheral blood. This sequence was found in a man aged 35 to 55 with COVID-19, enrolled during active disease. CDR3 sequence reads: CASSPIVGQTIYEQYF. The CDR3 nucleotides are TGTGCCAGCAGCCCCATTGTAGGACAGACCATCTACGAGCAGTACTTC.